This TCR beta chain was captured by sequencing in a study of beta chain features in type 1 diabetes. Study-wide background: In age, gender and cell yields, patients were similar to healthy donors. There were some 98 million sorted cells examined across all samples. Overall study results and limits: All four CD4+ subsets of Type 1 diabetes patients contained TCRB CDR3s that were moderately but significantly shorter. In comparison with healthy donors, patients had naive, central memory and Treg TCRB repertoires that appeared more similar.

The isolated RNA, all of it, was reverse transcribed, so expressed TCRB transcripts were what got sequenced. The protocol was immunoSEQ multiplex PCR, while the TCRdb copy is restricted to in-frame clones and leaves out a portion. The sample has around 250,000 clones, about 14% seen once; the top ten hold around 0.019%. For this clone: Its specificity is not known.

V was clipped by 4 bases and J by 10 bases; unmatched bases: 7. This CDR3 comprises 15 residues. The germline V gene encodes CDR1 SGHTA and CDR2 FQGNSA. The receptor's source is a man aged 25 to 40 with type 1 diabetes. The V and J genes are TRBV7-2 and TRBJ1-6, with TRBD1 identical over 10 bases. Sequences were obtained from naive CD4+ T cells from blood. The CDR3 sequence: CASSSRQGAGSPLHF. As DNA, the CDR3 is TGTGCCAGCAGCTCTAGACAGGGGGCAGGATCACCCCTCCACTTT.